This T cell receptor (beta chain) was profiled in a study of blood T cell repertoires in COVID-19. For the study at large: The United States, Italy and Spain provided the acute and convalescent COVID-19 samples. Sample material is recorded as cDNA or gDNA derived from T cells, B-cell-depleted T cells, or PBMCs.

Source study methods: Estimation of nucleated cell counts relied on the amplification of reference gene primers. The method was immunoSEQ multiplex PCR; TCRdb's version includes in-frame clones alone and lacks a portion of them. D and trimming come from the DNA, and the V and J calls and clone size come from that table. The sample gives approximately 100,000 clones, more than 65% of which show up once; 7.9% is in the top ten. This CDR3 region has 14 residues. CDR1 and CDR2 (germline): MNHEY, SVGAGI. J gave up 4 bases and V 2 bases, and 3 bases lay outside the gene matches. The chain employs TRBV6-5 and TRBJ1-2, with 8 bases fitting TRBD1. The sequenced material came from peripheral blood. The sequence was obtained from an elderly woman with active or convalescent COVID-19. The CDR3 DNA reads TGTGCCAGCAGTTACGGGACAGGCTCCTATGGCTACACCTTC. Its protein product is CASSYGTGSYGYTF.